Listed below are T cell receptor beta chains from one sample, sequenced in a study of PD-L1 blockade in urothelial cancer. Here immunoSEQ multiplex PCR was the method, and the copy in TCRdb shows in-frame clones only, minus some. The sample lists about 30,000 clones, over 80% occurring once. The sample consisted of PBMCs, taken around atezolizumab (anti-PD-L1) treatment. Receptors were obtained from a man aged 50-60 years with urothelial cancer. The CDR3 runs from the conserved cysteine through the conserved F or W. The D gene is left open where the match is weak. A clone size is listed for some rows: how often the clone was seen (once, few, many), or a class if it is expanded.

j_call v_call clone_size d_call cdr3_nt cdr3_aa
TRBJ2-4 TRBV6-5 - TRBD1 TGTGCCAGCAGCCCCGGACAGGGGGGCATTCAGTACTTC CASSPGQGGIQYF
TRBJ1-2 TRBV27 - TRBD1 TGTGCCAGTGGGACAGGGGAATATGGCTACACCTTC CASGTGEYGYTF
TRBJ2-1 TRBV5-4 - TRBD2 TGTGCCAGCAGCTCCCTAGCGGACCGCTCCTACAATGAGCAGTTCTTC CASSSLADRSYNEQFF
TRBJ1-2 TRBV7-2 - - TGTGCCAGCAGCAGAACCGGGATAACCTATGGCTACACCTTC CASSRTGITYGYTF
TRBJ1-2 TRBV6-6 - TRBD1 TGTGCCAGCAGTTCGACAGGGGGCCGAGCTAACTATGGCTACACCTTC CASSSTGGRANYGYTF
TRBJ1-2 TRBV5-5 - - TGTGCCAGCAGCAGCATCCCCCCGAATGGCTACACCTTC CASSSIPPNGYTF
TRBJ2-7 TRBV15 - TRBD1 TGTGCCACCAGCAGAGATGGACGAACAGGGGACGAGCAGTACTTC CATSRDGRTGDEQYF
TRBJ2-2 TRBV18 few - TGTGCCAGCTCAGGAGGGCTGAACACCGGGGAGCTGTTTTTT CASSGGLNTGELFF
TRBJ2-3 TRBV11-2 - - TGTGCCAGCAGCCCCAAAGGCCTCCGGGGGTTCACAGATACGCAGTATTTT CASSPKGLRGFTDTQYF
TRBJ2-1 TRBV27 - TRBD2 TGTGCCAGCAGTTCCGGACTAGCGGGAGTCACCTACAATGAGCAGTTCTTC CASSSGLAGVTYNEQFF
TRBJ1-4 TRBV30 few - TGTGCCTGGAGCTCTCCGACGGGGGTCGTTGAAAAACTGTTTTTT CAWSSPTGVVEKLFF
TRBJ2-4 TRBV18 - TRBD1 TGTGCCAGCTCACCCTACAGGGGCGGAAACATTCAGTACTTC CASSPYRGGNIQYF
TRBJ2-3 TRBV18 - TRBD1 TGTGCCAGCTCACCCCGGGACAGGTTAGCAGATACGCAGTATTTT CASSPRDRLADTQYF
TRBJ1-5 TRBV7-8 - - TGTGCCAGCAGCTTAGGTACAGGGAGTCAGCCCCAGCATTTT CASSLGTGSQPQHF
TRBJ1-2 TRBV6-5 - TRBD1 TGTGCCAGCAGTTACAGGGGGCACTGGTATGGCTACACCTTC CASSYRGHWYGYTF
TRBJ2-3 TRBV11-3 - TRBD1 TGTGCCAGCAGCTTGACAGGGAGCACAGATACGCAGTATTTT CASSLTGSTDTQYF
TRBJ2-1 TRBV7-8 - TRBD2 TGTGCCAGCAGCTTAGCGGGGGTAGCGGGGTCAATACGTTATGAGCAGTTCTTC CASSLAGVAGSIRYEQFF
TRBJ2-5 TRBV6-4 - - TGTGCCAGCAGTGACTCCCCTCGGACAGAGGAGAGAGAGACCCAGTACTTC CASSDSPRTEERETQYF
TRBJ2-7 TRBV4-3 - - TGCGCCAGCAGCCAAGGGGGTAGCGGACCTGCCGACTTCGCCGAGCAGTACTTC CASSQGGSGPADFAEQYF
TRBJ2-2 TRBV4-2 - TRBD2 TGTGCCAGCAGCCAAGATTGGGCAACTAGCGGGAGGGCCGGGGAGCTGTTTTTT CASSQDWATSGRAGELFF
TRBJ1-2 TRBV19 - TRBD1 TGTGCCAGTAGTGTCGACAGGGGAAGCGGCTACACCTTC CASSVDRGSGYTF
TRBJ2-2 TRBV9 - TRBD2 TGTGCCAGCAGCGTAGATCGGGGGGGCAGTTTAGCCGGGGAGCTGTTTTTT CASSVDRGGSLAGELFF
TRBJ2-1 TRBV7-5 - - TGTGCCAGAAGCCTTCGGCTAGCGAGGCCTGAGCAGTTCTTC CARSLRLARPEQFF
TRBJ2-5 TRBV7-9 - TRBD2 TGTGCCAGCAGCCCTACGAGCGGGGGAGAGACCCAGTACTTC CASSPTSGGETQYF
TRBJ2-1 TRBV11-3 - - TGTGCCAGCAGCTTCACTAGGGCCAATGAGCAGTTCTTC CASSFTRANEQFF
TRBJ2-2 TRBV2 - TRBD2 TGTGCCAGCGGTTCCCGGACGGTCGGGACTAGCGGCGGGGAGCTGTTTTTT CASGSRTVGTSGGELFF
TRBJ2-1 TRBV5-1 - TRBD2 TGCGCCAGCAGCCCGGCGCTAGCGGACAATGAGCAGTTCTTC CASSPALADNEQFF
TRBJ2-1 TRBV19 - - TGTGCCAGTAGAGACAGCTCCTACAATGAGCAGTTCTTC CASRDSSYNEQFF
TRBJ2-1 TRBV2 - TRBD2 TGTGCCAGCAGTGTGGGGACCTTAGCGGGAGGGTACAATGAGCAGTTCTTC CASSVGTLAGGYNEQFF
TRBJ2-7 TRBV6-5 - TRBD1 TGTGCCAGCAGAGGACAGGGTCGGGGCTACGAGCAGTACTTC CASRGQGRGYEQYF
TRBJ1-4 TRBV28 - - TGTGCCAGCACCGAGCCAGGGGTAAATGAAAAACTGTTTTTT CASTEPGVNEKLFF
TRBJ1-5 TRBV6-1 - - TGTGCCAGCAGTGCACTACAGGGAACTCAGCCCCAGCATTTT CASSALQGTQPQHF
TRBJ1-5 TRBV7-6 - - TGTGCCAGCAGCTTAGCGCAGGGGACTCAGCCCCAGCATTTT CASSLAQGTQPQHF
TRBJ2-7 TRBV4-3 - - TGCGCCAGCAGCCAAGATCCATCGGGGGTCTACGAGCAGTACTTC CASSQDPSGVYEQYF
TRBJ2-7 TRBV10-2 - - TGCGCCAGCAGTGATGCAGGAGGGGCGTCCTCCTACGAGCAGTACTTC CASSDAGGASSYEQYF
TRBJ2-1 TRBV19 - TRBD1 TGTGCCAGTAGACCGGGACAGGAGAACAATGAGCAGTTCTTC CASRPGQENNEQFF
TRBJ2-3 TRBV27 - TRBD1 TGTGCCAGCAGTAAGACAGGGGGTGCAGATACGCAGTATTTT CASSKTGGADTQYF
TRBJ1-4 TRBV7-8 - - TGTGCCAGCAGCCGAGATGACAAGAAGGAAAAACTGTTTTTT CASSRDDKKEKLFF
TRBJ2-2 TRBV7-6 - TRBD2 TGTGCCAGCAGCTTAGGTGGGAGGGGGAACACCGGGGAGCTGTTTTTT CASSLGGRGNTGELFF
TRBJ2-1 TRBV5-4 - TRBD2 TGTGCCAGCAGCCCCGGACTAGCGGGTTTGTACAATGAGCAGTTCTTC CASSPGLAGLYNEQFF
TRBJ1-5 TRBV4-3 - - TGCGCCAGCAGCCAAGACTTCGGAGTTCAGCCCCAGCATTTT CASSQDFGVQPQHF
TRBJ1-1 TRBV15 few TRBD1 TGTGCCACCGATTTAGGGGACAGGGGGCGGGTTGAAGCTTTCTTT CATDLGDRGRVEAFF
TRBJ2-5 TRBV5-6 - TRBD1 TGTGCCAGCAGCCGACCAGGGGGCTCGGGACAAGAGACCCAGTACTTC CASSRPGGSGQETQYF
TRBJ1-2 TRBV28 - - TGTGCCAGCACCGCCGGGGTCTATGGCTACACCTTC CASTAGVYGYTF
TRBJ1-1 TRBV19 - TRBD1 TGTGCCAGTAGTGCCACCGGGACAGGGGGAGCTTTCTTT CASSATGTGGAFF
TRBJ2-1 TRBV2 once TRBD2 TGTGCCAGTTACAGGACTAGCCGCCGCTCCTACAATGAGCAGTTCTTC CASYRTSRRSYNEQFF
TRBJ1-3 TRBV28 - - TGTGCCAGCAGGGCCGGAGCTCTCTCTGGAAACACCATATATTTT CASRAGALSGNTIYF
TRBJ2-2 TRBV19 - - TGTGCCAGTACCCGCGTGGTAACGAACACCGGGGAGCTGTTTTTT CASTRVVTNTGELFF
TRBJ2-1 TRBV4-3 - TRBD1 TGCGCCAGCAGCCAAGATTGGGGCAGGGGGCGCGGGAATGAGCAGTTCTTC CASSQDWGRGRGNEQFF
TRBJ2-5 TRBV7-7 - - TGTGCCAGCAGCTTAGCGCCGACTGGACAAAGGGGAGAGACCCAGTACTTC CASSLAPTGQRGETQYF
TRBJ1-6 TRBV4-1 - TRBD1 TGCGCCAGCAGCCAAGAATTGAGGCCAGGGGGCTCCTATAATTCACCCCTCCACTTT CASSQELRPGGSYNSPLHF
TRBJ2-7 TRBV6-1 - TRBD1 TGTGCCAGCAGTGACCTAAGGGACAGCAGCGAGCAGTACTTC CASSDLRDSSEQYF
TRBJ2-7 TRBV7-9 - TRBD1 TGTGCCAGCAGCTCCCCATTGGGACAGGGATCCTACGAGCAGTACTTC CASSSPLGQGSYEQYF
TRBJ2-2 TRBV27 - TRBD1 TGTGCCAGCAGTTCGGACAGGGTTCATCACCGGGAGCTGTTTTTT CASSSDRVHHRELFF
TRBJ2-7 TRBV28 - TRBD1 TGTGCCAGCAGTCCTCCGGGGACAGGCTACTACGAGCAGTACTTC CASSPPGTGYYEQYF
TRBJ1-1 TRBV13 - - TGTGCCAGCAGCCCCGAGGCCCCTGAAGCTTTCTTT CASSPEAPEAFF